One and the same sample provided the 21 T cell receptor beta chains below, sequenced in a study of cytomegalovirus exposure and HLA in healthy donors. The PCR had 60 Vbeta and 13 Jbeta primers. Measured with immunoSEQ multiplex PCR; TCRdb has only the in-frame clones, and not every one. Of 150,000 to 200,000 clones detected, roughly 85% appear once; the ten largest clones hold 5% to 8%. The sample comprised PBMCs. The origin of the receptors is a middle-aged man in good health and CMV-seropositive.

The chain employs TRBV7-2 and TRBJ2-2; maybe TRBD1 (5 bases). CDR3 length: 13 amino acids. The germline V and J ends were trimmed by 8 bases and 4 bases, with 11 bases remaining between them. Germline V lookup: CDR1 SGHTA, CDR2 FQGNSA. The DNA of the CDR3 is TGTGCCAGCTCCCAGGGATCCACCGGGGAGCTGTTTTTT. This sequence encodes CASSQGSTGELFF.

Comment on this clone: Its ends do not fully match the called genes, so a read error is possible. V usage is TRBV5-6 and J usage is TRBJ2-6, with TRBD1 as a possible D gene (5 bases). The CDR3 consists of 14 residues. The germline gives CDR1 SGHDT, CDR2 YYEEEE. The CDR3 here is CASSLRSGANGLTF. The DNA for the CDR3 is TGTGCCAGCAGTCTCCGCTCTGGGGCCAACGGCCTGACTTTC.

V is TRBV11-1 and J is TRBJ1-2; maybe TRBD1 (6 bases). The germline V gene has CDR1 SGHAT and CDR2 FQDESV (reference sequence). The CDR3 covers 16 residues. Trimming took 5 bases from V and 5 from J, leaving 21 bases between them. The CDR3 region is CASSPRQEGIGYGYTF. The DNA of the CDR3 is TGTGCCAGCAGCCCCAGACAGGAAGGTATCGGATATGGCTACACCTTC.

The chain joins TRBV5-1 to TRBJ1-3; D is perhaps TRBD1 (5 bases). The V gene lost 2 bases and the J gene lost 2 bases, with 8 bases spanning the gap. Germline V CDR1 and CDR2: SGHRS, YFSETQ. CDR3 size: 14 residues. DNA for the CDR3: TGCGCCAGCAGCTTTCAGGGCGCTGGAAACACCATATATTTT. Translating it yields CASSFQGAGNTIYF.

V and J are TRBV18 and TRBJ2-7; D remains ambiguous. CDR1 is KGHSH and CDR2 is LQKENI in the germline V gene. Deletions cut 5 bases from V and 5 bases from J, with 13 bases between. CDR3 length equals 13 residues. The CDR3 DNA is TGTGCCAGCTCATACAACTCAGGCCACGAGCAGTACTTC. This encodes CASSYNSGHEQYF.

The chain employs TRBV28 and TRBJ2-1; 8 bases are a match to TRBD2. The CDR3 sequence is 15 residues long. Germline CDR1 and CDR2: MDHEN and SYDVKM. V was clipped by 6 bases and J by 9 bases; unmatched bases: 13. The CDR3 nucleotides are TGTGCCAGCAGCAATGCCGGGACTAGGTCGCCTGAGCAGTTCTTC. Protein product: CASSNAGTRSPEQFF. Supplemented by reference TRBV28 and TRBJ2-1, the full variable domain reads DVKVTQSSRYLVKRTGEKVFLECVQDMDHENMFWYRQDPGLGLRLIYFSYDVKMKEKGDIPEGYSVSREKKERFSLILESASTNQTSMYLCASSNAGTRSPEQFFGPGTRLTVL.

This chain connects TRBV11-3 to TRBJ1-1, with D maybe TRBD1 (6 bases). CDR3 size: 12 residues. Trimming pared 7 bases from V and 9 bases from J, leaving 15 bases between. Germline values: CDR1 SGHNT, CDR2 YENEEA. DNA for the CDR3: TGTGCCAGCACCCTCACGGGACATAAAGCTTTCTTT. This sequence encodes CASTLTGHKAFF.

The genes are TRBV20-1 and TRBJ1-2; D is ambiguous. The V and J ends lost 5 bases and 8 bases respectively, with 12 bases between them. The CDR3 length is 11 residues. CDR1 DFQATT and CDR2 SNEGSKA come from the germline V gene (reference sequence). The CDR3 coding sequence is TGCAGTGCTGCAGGCCCGAGAGGCTACACCTTC. Translating it yields CSAAGPRGYTF.

This rearrangement joins TRBV7-2 to TRBJ2-7, with 9 bases that match TRBD1. From germline, CDR1 is SGHTA and CDR2 FQGNSA. V dropped 4 bases and J dropped 7; count of bases not matched to a gene: 11. This CDR3 is built from 15 residues. CDR3 nucleotides: TGTGCCAGCAGCTCGAGACAGGGGGTCGTAGGAGAGCAGTACTTC. It encodes CASSSRQGVVGEQYF.

This clone occurred a few times. This chain's CDR3 is CASSPRTGKTYEQYF. The CDR3 DNA sequence: TGTGCCAGCTCACCCCGGACAGGTAAAACCTACGAGCAGTACTTC. This chain uses TRBV18 with TRBJ2-7, with 7 positions matching TRBD1. Germline CDR1 and CDR2: KGHSH and LQKENI. J gave up 2 bases and V 3 bases, and 7 bases lay outside the gene matches. This CDR3 region has 15 residues.

The V gene is TRBV10-1, the J gene TRBJ2-5; tentatively, D is TRBD1 (5 bases). V was trimmed by 0 bases and J by 1 base, leaving 12 bases between them. The CDR3 spans 16 residues. CDR1 is WNHNN, CDR2 SYGVQD, per germline (reference sequence). DNA of the CDR3: TGCGCCAGCAGTGAGTCGATGGTCACAGGCCAAGAGACCCAGTACTTC. Residues: CASSESMVTGQETQYF.

The rearrangement uses TRBV29-1 and TRBJ2-7; TRBD2 might be the D (5 bases). This CDR3 has 14 residues. CDR1 is SQVTM and CDR2 is ANQGSEA in the germline V gene. V gave up 4 bases and J gave up 2 bases, with 15 bases separating them. CDR3 nucleotides: TGCAGCGTTGGAGGCGGGCCCCCTCCCTACGAGCAGTACTTC. Its translation: CSVGGGPPPYEQYF.

V is TRBV6-6 and J is TRBJ2-1; TRBD1 might be the D (5 bases). This CDR3 has 12 amino acids. The germline V gene has CDR1 MNHNY and CDR2 SVGAGI (reference sequence). The germline V and J ends were trimmed by 5 bases and 6 bases, with 8 bases remaining between them. In DNA form, the CDR3 reads TGTGCCAGCAGTCTTGACAGCAATGAGCAGTTCTTC. Encoded protein: CASSLDSNEQFF.

The chain joins TRBV7-3 to TRBJ2-7, with 7 nucleotides matching TRBD2. V gave up 5 bases and J gave up 5 bases; unmatched junction bases: 9. The CDR3 consists of 14 residues. The germline gives CDR1 SGHTA, CDR2 FQGTGA. CDR3 nucleotide sequence: TGTGCCAGCAGCGTCGTTGGGGGGGGAGACGAGCAGTACTTC. This sequence encodes CASSVVGGGDEQYF. The entire variable domain, with the rest obtained from reference TRBV7-3 and TRBJ2-7, is as follows: GAGVSQTPSNKVTEKGKYVELRCDPISGHTALYWYRQSLGQGPEFLIYFQGTGAADDSGLPNDRFFAVRPEGSVSTLKIQRTERGDSAVYLCASSVVGGGDEQYFGPGTRLTVT.

The V and J genes are TRBV5-8 and TRBJ2-3; 8 bases match TRBD2. Germline V lookup: CDR1 SGHTS, CDR2 YDEGEE. V trimming: 1 base; J trimming: 0 bases; junction bases outside the gene matches: 4. The CDR3 length is 16 residues. CDR3 region: CASSLSGGRSTDTQYF. CDR3 nucleotide sequence: TGTGCCAGCAGCTTGAGCGGCGGGAGGAGCACAGATACGCAGTATTTT.

The chain is built from TRBV6-4 and TRBJ1-3, with D uncertain. In germline, CDR1 is MRHNA, CDR2 SNTAGT. CDR3 length: 15 amino acids. Trimming cost V 7 bases and J 0 bases, with 13 bases left between them. The CDR3 protein is CASTKSAISGNTIYF. The CDR3 nucleotides are TGTGCCAGCACCAAAAGCGCTATCTCTGGAAACACCATATATTTT.

The rearrangement uses TRBV10-3 and TRBJ2-2, with 11 positions matching TRBD2. Germline V gene lookup returns CDR1 ENHRY and CDR2 SYGVKD. The CDR3 has 16 residues. With V trimmed by 6 bases and J by 5 bases, 8 bases remained unmatched. In nucleotides, the CDR3 is TGTGCCATCAGGGAAACTAGCGGGAGATTTACCGGGGAGCTGTTTTTT. Residues: CAIRETSGRFTGELFF.

This clone is classed as medium-sized (0.01 to 0.1%). The V gene is TRBV25-1, the J gene TRBJ2-7; 10 nucleotides line up with TRBD1. Losses at the gene ends were 8 bases for V and 6 bases for J; bases not matched to a gene: 1. From germline, CDR1 is MGHDK and CDR2 SYGVNS. The CDR3 is made up of 11 amino acids. The CDR3, as DNA: TGTGCCAGCGGGACAGGGGCCGAGCAGTACTTC. Amino acids: CASGTGAEQYF.

The V call is TRBV5-1, the J call TRBJ2-1, with TRBD1 matching over 8 bases. Germline assignment: CDR1 SGHRS and CDR2 YFSETQ. This CDR3 spans 14 amino acids. J was trimmed by 9 bases and V by 4 bases; bases with no gene match: 9. CDR3 sequence: CASSPTGERGEQFF. DNA of the CDR3: TGCGCCAGCAGCCCGACAGGGGAACGGGGTGAGCAGTTCTTC.

The J gene is TRBJ2-7, the V gene TRBV7-6, with D possibly matching TRBD2 (6 bases). The CDR3 consists of 17 residues. The germline V gene has CDR1 SGHVS and CDR2 FNYEAQ. V lost 6 bases and J lost 5, with 26 bases in between. The CDR3 DNA sequence: TGTGCCAGCAGTCCCGAGGTCGCGGGACGTCATAAGAACGAGCAGTACTTC. This translates into CASSPEVAGRHKNEQYF.

The CDR3 nucleotides are TGTGCCAGCAGGACGGGAGTAGGCAATGAGCAGTTCTTC. Protein product: CASRTGVGNEQFF. The rearrangement uses TRBV6-1 and TRBJ2-1; maybe TRBD2 (6 bases). Trimming took off 6 bases at V and 6 bases at J, with 12 bases between the two ends. Germline CDR1 is MNHNS and CDR2 is SASEGT. CDR3 length equals 13 residues.